This TCR beta chain stems from a study of OX40 agonist ivuxolimab in advanced cancers. Overall study: With a range of 23 to 79, age averaged 60 years, and about 83% were male.

The protocol was immunoSEQ multiplex PCR, while the TCRdb copy is restricted to in-frame clones and leaves out a portion. The sample lists 98,000 or so clones; approximately 90% were seen once. A note on this clone: Its target is not known.

Whole-study findings and limits: The 0.1-3.0 mg/kg partial responders had among the lowest clonal expansion. Also showing low normalized T-cell clonal expansion were some of the nonresponders.

This CDR3 spans 16 amino acids. Germline V gene lookup returns CDR1 SEHNR and CDR2 FQNEAQ (reference sequence). Trimming at V came to 5 bases and at J to 4 bases, leaving 6 bases not matched to a gene. Sequencing used CD4+ or CD8+ T cells sorted from blood, obtained in a trial of the OX40 agonist ivuxolimab. This receptor was taken from an adult with an advanced solid tumor such as melanoma, head and neck, liver or kidney cancer. The V gene is TRBV7-9, the J gene TRBJ2-1; TRBD1 agrees at 12 bases. The CDR3 here is CASSAGTGGSYNEQFF. As DNA, the CDR3 is TGTGCCAGCAGCGCAGGGACAGGGGGCTCTTACAATGAGCAGTTCTTC.